These 6 T cell receptor beta chains came from one sample sequenced in a study of glioma-infiltrating T cells. TCR alpha and beta CDR3 regions were amplified from RNA using iRepertoire nested multiplex PCR. TCRdb reanalysed the multiplex PCR reads using MiXCR and keeps one entry per CDR3 protein. The data contain 150,000 or so distinct CDR3 sequences, roughly two fifths of them seen just once; the ten biggest clones take up 15% to 25%. Material: glioma tissue, nonneoplastic brain tissue, or PBMCs (not recorded which). These receptors all stem from a human donor with low-grade glioma or glioblastoma, undergoing nonglioma brain surgery, or in good health (not recorded which).

Of note for this clonotype: The junction and the germline gene differ at one end; a read error may be behind it. The gene calls are TRBV15 and TRBJ1-3; D remains unclear. Germline loops: CDR1 LNHNV, CDR2 YYDKDF (reference sequence). The CDR3 runs to 13 residues. The CDR3: CATSRGDSNTVYF. The CDR3 nucleotides are TGTGCCACCAGCAGGGGAGATTCAAACACCGTATATTTT.

In the case of this clonotype: A junction boundary mismatches the germline segment, possibly from a read error. The J gene is TRBJ2-5, the V gene TRBV6-1; 9 bases align to TRBD2. In germline, CDR1 is MNHNS, CDR2 SASEGT. The CDR3 consists of 15 residues. The CDR3 protein is CASSPLAGKQETQYF. The CDR3 DNA follows: TGTGCAAGCAGTCCGCTAGCGGGGAAGCAAGAGACCCAGTACTTC.

This chain links TRBV28 with TRBJ2-3; 8 nucleotides line up with TRBD2. Germline values: CDR1 MDHEN, CDR2 SYDVKM. The CDR3 extends over 13 amino acids. The J segment lost 1 base and the V segment lost 8 bases, leaving 2 bases of the junction unmatched. CDR3 DNA: TGTGCCAGCGCGACTAGCGGCACAGATACGCAGTATTTT. Translating gives CASATSGTDTQYF.

The rearrangement joins TRBV19 to TRBJ1-5; no clear D gene. The length of the CDR3 is 13 residues. V dropped 8 bases and J dropped 3 bases, with 11 bases sitting between them. Per germline, CDR1 LNHDA and CDR2 SQIVND (reference sequence). CDR3: CASLENYNQPQHF. The CDR3 nucleotides are TGTGCCAGTCTGGAGAATTACAATCAGCCCCAGCATTTT.

In nucleotides, the CDR3 is TGCAGTGTCGACCCACTTGCTCAAACATCCTACAATGAGCAGTTCTTC. Amino acid sequence: CSVDPLAQTSYNEQFF. J is TRBJ2-1 and V is TRBV20-1; D remains ambiguous. This CDR3 contains 16 residues. Germline lookup yields CDR1 DFQATT and CDR2 SNEGSKA (reference sequence). The germline V and J ends were trimmed by 7 bases and 1 base, with 20 bases remaining between them.

Only a few counts were recorded for this clonotype. The CDR3 spells CASWGLATNTDTQYF. The CDR3 nucleotides are TGTGCCAGCTGGGGACTAGCGACAAACACAGATACGCAGTATTTT. The chain has TRBV28 and TRBJ2-3; TRBD2 matches at 10 bases. V gave up 8 bases and J gave up 2 bases; unmatched junction bases: 7. Looked up from germline, CDR1 is MDHEN and CDR2 is SYDVKM. CDR3 size: 15 residues.